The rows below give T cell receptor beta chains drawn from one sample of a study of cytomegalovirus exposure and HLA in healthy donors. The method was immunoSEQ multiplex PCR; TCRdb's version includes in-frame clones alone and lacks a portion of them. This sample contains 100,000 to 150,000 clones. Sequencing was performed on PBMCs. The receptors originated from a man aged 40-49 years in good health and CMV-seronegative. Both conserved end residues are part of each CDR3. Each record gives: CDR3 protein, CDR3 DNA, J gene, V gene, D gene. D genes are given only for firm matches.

cdr3_aa: CASSEPGGLATYEQYF
cdr3_nt: TGCGCCAGCAGTGAACCAGGGGGACTGGCGACCTACGAGCAGTACTTC
j_call: TRBJ2-7
v_call: TRBV10-2
d_call: NA

cdr3_aa: CASSQTGWMGYEQYF
cdr3_nt: TGCGCCAGCAGCCAGACAGGTTGGATGGGCTACGAGCAGTACTTC
j_call: TRBJ2-7
v_call: TRBV4-3
d_call: NA

cdr3_aa: CASSLRLAGEESTDTQYF
cdr3_nt: TGTGCCAGCAGCCTAAGACTGGCGGGAGAGGAGAGCACAGATACGCAGTATTTT
j_call: TRBJ2-3
v_call: TRBV4-2
d_call: TRBD2

cdr3_aa: CASSQFNNQPQHF
cdr3_nt: TGCGCCAGCAGCCAGTTCAACAATCAGCCCCAGCATTTT
j_call: TRBJ1-5
v_call: TRBV4-3
d_call: NA

cdr3_aa: CASSLLRLAGTGELFF
cdr3_nt: TGTGCCAGCAGTTTATTACGACTAGCGGGAACCGGGGAGCTGTTTTTT
j_call: TRBJ2-2
v_call: TRBV28
d_call: TRBD2

cdr3_aa: CASSPQGRRVSGFYEQYF
cdr3_nt: TGTGCCAGCAGCCCCCAAGGGCGGAGGGTAAGCGGCTTCTACGAGCAGTACTTC
j_call: TRBJ2-7
v_call: TRBV7-6
d_call: NA

cdr3_aa: CASSFTGELPPQETQYF
cdr3_nt: TGCGCCAGCAGCTTTACGGGAGAGCTTCCACCTCAAGAGACCCAGTACTTC
j_call: TRBJ2-5
v_call: TRBV5-1
d_call: NA

cdr3_aa: CASSSGGERNTGELFF
cdr3_nt: TGTGCCAGCAGCTCAGGCGGGGAAAGGAACACCGGGGAGCTGTTTTTT
j_call: TRBJ2-2
v_call: TRBV5-4
d_call: NA

cdr3_aa: CASSLNPPSNLRGSEAFF
cdr3_nt: TGTGCCAGCAGCTTAAACCCCCCTTCCAATCTTCGGGGTTCTGAAGCTTTCTTT
j_call: TRBJ1-1
v_call: TRBV11-3
d_call: NA

cdr3_aa: CASSYTGTNSGNTIYF
cdr3_nt: TGTGCCAGCAGTTACACAGGGACTAACTCTGGAAACACCATATATTTT
j_call: TRBJ1-3
v_call: TRBV6-5
d_call: NA

cdr3_aa: CASSALSGESYEQYF
cdr3_nt: TGTGCCAGCAGTGCCCTGTCGGGAGAATCCTACGAGCAGTACTTC
j_call: TRBJ2-7
v_call: TRBV2
d_call: NA

cdr3_aa: CAWSVLAGSNEQYF
cdr3_nt: TGTGCCTGGAGTGTACTAGCGGGTTCCAACGAGCAGTACTTC
j_call: TRBJ2-7
v_call: TRBV30
d_call: TRBD2

cdr3_aa: CASSDQPTGTSGSRTGELFF
cdr3_nt: TGCGCCAGCAGTGACCAACCAACCGGGACTAGCGGGAGCCGAACCGGGGAGCTGTTTTTT
j_call: TRBJ2-2
v_call: TRBV10-1
d_call: TRBD2